This paragraph covers one T cell receptor beta chain sequence. Its target is unknown. This entry belongs to a study of cytomegalovirus exposure and HLA in healthy donors. Overall study findings and caveats: Later analysis indicated greater clonal expansion among HLA-associated TCR beta chains than among equally common other chains. Most CMV-associated TCR beta chains appeared HLA-restricted in a later analysis.

The PCR had 60 Vbeta and 13 Jbeta primers. This table comes from immunoSEQ multiplex PCR, and its TCRdb copy is limited to in-frame clones, with some not included. The sample consists of around 150,000 clones, nearly 70% of them appearing once. The sequenced material came from PBMCs. This sequence originates from a man aged 25 to 45 in good health and CMV-seropositive.

The CDR3 protein is CATAKTSLAGSTDTQYF. DNA for the CDR3: TGTGCCACGGCCAAAACCTCCTTGGCGGGTAGCACAGATACGCAGTATTTT. J is TRBJ2-3 and V is TRBV2, with a weak D call TRBD2 (5 bases). The ends were cut back, 10 bases at V and 0 bases at J, with 23 bases in the middle. There are 17 residues in the CDR3. Germline V CDR1 and CDR2: SNHLY, FYNNEI.